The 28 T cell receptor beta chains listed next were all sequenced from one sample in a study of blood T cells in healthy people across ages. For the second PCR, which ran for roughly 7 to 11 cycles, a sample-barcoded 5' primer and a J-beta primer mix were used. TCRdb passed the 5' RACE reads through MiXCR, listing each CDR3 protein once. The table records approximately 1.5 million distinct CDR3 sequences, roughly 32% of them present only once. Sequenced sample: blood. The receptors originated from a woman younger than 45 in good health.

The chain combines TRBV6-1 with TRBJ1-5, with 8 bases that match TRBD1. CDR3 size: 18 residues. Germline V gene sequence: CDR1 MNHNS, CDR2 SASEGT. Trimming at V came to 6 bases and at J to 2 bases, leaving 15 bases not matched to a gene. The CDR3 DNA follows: TGTGCCAGCAGGGACAGGGTAGGACGCAATGGGGGCAATCAGCCCCAGCATTTT. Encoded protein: CASRDRVGRNGGNQPQHF.

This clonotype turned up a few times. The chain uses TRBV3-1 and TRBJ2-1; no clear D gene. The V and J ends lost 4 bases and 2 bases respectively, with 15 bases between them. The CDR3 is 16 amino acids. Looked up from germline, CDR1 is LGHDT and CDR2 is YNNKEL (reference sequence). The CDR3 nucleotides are TGTGCCAGCAGCCGCGTCATAGGAACTCCCTACAATGAGCAGTTCTTC. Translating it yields CASSRVIGTPYNEQFF.

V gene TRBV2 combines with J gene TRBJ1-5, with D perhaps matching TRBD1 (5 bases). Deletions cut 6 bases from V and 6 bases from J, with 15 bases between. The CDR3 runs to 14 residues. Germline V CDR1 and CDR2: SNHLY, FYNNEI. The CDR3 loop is CASSVSNRGQPQHF. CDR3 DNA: TGTGCCAGCAGCGTTTCTAATAGGGGTCAGCCCCAGCATTTT.

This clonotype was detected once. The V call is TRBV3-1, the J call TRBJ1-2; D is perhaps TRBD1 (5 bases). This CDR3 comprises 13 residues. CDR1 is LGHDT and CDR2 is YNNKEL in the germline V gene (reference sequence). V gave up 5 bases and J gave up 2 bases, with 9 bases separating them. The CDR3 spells CASSWDLNYGYTF. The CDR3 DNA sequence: TGTGCCAGCAGCTGGGACTTAAACTATGGCTACACCTTC.

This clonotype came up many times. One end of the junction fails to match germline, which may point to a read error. CDR3 loop: CASSLALAGAYEQYF. The CDR3 region has the DNA TGTGCCAGCAGCTTAGCTCTAGCGGGAGCCTACGAGCAGTACTTC. The rearrangement links TRBV5-1 to TRBJ2-7, with TRBD2 matching over 10 bases. The CDR3 contains 15 residues. Per germline, CDR1 SGHRS and CDR2 YFSETQ. Based on the CDR3 plus reference TRBV5-1 and TRBJ2-7, the full variable domain is KAGVTQTPRYLIKTRGQQVTLSCSPISGHRSVSWYQQTPGQGLQFLFEYFSETQRNKGNFPGRFSGRQFSNSRSEMNVSTLELGDSALYLCASSLALAGAYEQYFGPGTRLTVT.

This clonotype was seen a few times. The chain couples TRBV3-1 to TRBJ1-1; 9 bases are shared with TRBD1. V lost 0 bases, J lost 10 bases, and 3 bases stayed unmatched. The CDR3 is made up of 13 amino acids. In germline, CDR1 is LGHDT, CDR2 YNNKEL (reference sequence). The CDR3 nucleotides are TGTGCCAGCAGCCAAGAGACGGACAGGGGAGCTTTCTTT. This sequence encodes CASSQETDRGAFF.

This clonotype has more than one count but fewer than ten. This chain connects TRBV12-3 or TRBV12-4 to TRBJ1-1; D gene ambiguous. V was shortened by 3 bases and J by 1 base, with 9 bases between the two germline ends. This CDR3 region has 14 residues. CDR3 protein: CASSFQDANTEAFF. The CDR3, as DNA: TGTGCCAGCAGTTTTCAGGACGCGAACACTGAAGCTTTCTTT.

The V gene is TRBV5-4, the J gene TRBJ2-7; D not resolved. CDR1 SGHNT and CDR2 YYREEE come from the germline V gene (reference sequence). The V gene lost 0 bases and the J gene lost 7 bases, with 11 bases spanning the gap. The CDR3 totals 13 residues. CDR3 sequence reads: CASSLAERREQYF. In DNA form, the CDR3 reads TGTGCCAGCAGCTTGGCAGAGCGACGAGAGCAGTACTTC.

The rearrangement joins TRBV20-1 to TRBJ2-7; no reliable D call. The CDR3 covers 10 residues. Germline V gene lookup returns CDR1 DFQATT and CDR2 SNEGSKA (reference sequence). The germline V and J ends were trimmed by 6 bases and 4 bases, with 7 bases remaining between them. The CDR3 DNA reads TGCAGTGCCCTCGAATACGAGCAGTACTTC. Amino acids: CSALEYEQYF.

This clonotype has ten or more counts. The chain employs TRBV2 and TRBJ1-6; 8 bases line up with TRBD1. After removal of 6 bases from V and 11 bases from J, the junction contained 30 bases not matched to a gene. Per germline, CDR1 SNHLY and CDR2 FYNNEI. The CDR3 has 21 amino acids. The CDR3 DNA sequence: TGTGCCAGCAGGCGAACACTACAGACAGGGGAAGACCCTATACATTCGACACCCCTCCACTTT. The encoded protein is CASRRTLQTGEDPIHSTPLHF.

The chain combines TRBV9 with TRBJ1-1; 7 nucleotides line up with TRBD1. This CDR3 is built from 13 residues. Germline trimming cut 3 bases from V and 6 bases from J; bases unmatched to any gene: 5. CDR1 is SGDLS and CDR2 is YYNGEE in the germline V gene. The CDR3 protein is CASSAPTGPEAFF. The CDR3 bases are TGTGCCAGCAGCGCCCCGACAGGGCCTGAAGCTTTCTTT.

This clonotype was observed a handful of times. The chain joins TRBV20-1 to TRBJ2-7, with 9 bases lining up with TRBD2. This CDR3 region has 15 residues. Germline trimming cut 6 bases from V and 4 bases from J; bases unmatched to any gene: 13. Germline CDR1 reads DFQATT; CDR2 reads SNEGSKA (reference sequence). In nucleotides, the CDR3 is TGCAGTGCCCCGTCAGCTAGCGGGGACCCATACGAGCAGTACTTC. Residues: CSAPSASGDPYEQYF.

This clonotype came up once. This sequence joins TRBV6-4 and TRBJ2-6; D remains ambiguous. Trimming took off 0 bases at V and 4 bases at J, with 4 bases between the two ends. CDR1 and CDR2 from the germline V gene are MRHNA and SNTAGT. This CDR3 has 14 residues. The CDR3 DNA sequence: TGTGCCAGCAGTGACTCCCCAGGGGCCAACGTCCTGACTTTC. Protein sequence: CASSDSPGANVLTF.

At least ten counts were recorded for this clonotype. The CDR3 loop reads CASSRTSGGPYEQYF. The CDR3 region has the DNA TGTGCCAGCAGCCGTACTAGCGGGGGACCCTACGAGCAGTACTTC. V and J are TRBV4-2 and TRBJ2-7, with 11 nucleotides matching TRBD2. The CDR3 has 15 residues. Germline V gene sequence: CDR1 LGHNA, CDR2 YNFKEQ. Trimming took 4 bases from V and 2 from J; bases not matched to a gene: 4.

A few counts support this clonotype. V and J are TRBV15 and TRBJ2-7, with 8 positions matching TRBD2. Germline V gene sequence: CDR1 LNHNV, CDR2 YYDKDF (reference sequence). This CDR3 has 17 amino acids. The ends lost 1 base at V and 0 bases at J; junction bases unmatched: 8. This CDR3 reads CATSRVGLDGSSYEQYF. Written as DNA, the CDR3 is TGTGCCACCAGCAGAGTGGGACTAGACGGGAGCTCCTACGAGCAGTACTTC.

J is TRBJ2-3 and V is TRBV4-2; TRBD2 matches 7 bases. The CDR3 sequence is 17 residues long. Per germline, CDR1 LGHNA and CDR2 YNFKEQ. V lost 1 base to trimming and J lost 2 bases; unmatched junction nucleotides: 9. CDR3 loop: CASSQGLSGKNTDTQYF. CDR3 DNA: TGTGCCAGCAGCCAAGGTCTGAGCGGGAAAAACACAGATACGCAGTATTTT.

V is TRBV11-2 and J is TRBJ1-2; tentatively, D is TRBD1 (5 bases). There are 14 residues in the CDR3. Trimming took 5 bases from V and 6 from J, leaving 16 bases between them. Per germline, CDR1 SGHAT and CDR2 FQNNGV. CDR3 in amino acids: CASSPQGPSDGYTF. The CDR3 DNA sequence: TGTGCCAGCAGCCCGCAGGGCCCTTCTGATGGCTACACCTTC.

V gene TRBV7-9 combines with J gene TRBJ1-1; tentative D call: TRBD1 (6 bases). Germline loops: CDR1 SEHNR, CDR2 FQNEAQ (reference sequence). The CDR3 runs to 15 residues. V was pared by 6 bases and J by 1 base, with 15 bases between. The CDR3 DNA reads TGTGCCAGCAGACCCCTTGACAGGAGGAACACTGAAGCTTTCTTT. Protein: CASRPLDRRNTEAFF.

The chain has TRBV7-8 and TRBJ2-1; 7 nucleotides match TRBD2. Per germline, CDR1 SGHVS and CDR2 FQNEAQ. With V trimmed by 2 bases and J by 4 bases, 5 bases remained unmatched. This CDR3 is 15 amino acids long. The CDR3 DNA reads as TGTGCCAGCAGCTTAACCGGGACTAAATACAATGAGCAGTTCTTC. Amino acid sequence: CASSLTGTKYNEQFF.

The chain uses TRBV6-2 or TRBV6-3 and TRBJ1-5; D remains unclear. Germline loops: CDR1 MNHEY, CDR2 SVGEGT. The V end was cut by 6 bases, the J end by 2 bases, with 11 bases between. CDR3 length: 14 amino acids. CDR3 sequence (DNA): TGTGCCAGCAGGTTCCCTGGGGGCAATCAGCCCCAGCATTTT. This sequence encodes CASRFPGGNQPQHF.

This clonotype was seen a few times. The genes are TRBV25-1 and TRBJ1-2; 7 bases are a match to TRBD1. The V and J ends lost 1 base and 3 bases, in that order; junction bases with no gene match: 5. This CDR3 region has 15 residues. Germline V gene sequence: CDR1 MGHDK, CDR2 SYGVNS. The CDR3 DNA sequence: TGTGCCAGCAGTGAATCCCGGACAGGATACTATGGCTACACCTTC. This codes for CASSESRTGYYGYTF.

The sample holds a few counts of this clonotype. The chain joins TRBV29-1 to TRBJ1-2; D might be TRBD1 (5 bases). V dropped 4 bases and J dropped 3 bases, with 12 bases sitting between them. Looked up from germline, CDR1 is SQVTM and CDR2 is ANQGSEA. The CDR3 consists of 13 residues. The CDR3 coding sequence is TGCAGCGTTGCCCCAGGGATGGACTATGGCTACACCTTC. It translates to CSVAPGMDYGYTF.

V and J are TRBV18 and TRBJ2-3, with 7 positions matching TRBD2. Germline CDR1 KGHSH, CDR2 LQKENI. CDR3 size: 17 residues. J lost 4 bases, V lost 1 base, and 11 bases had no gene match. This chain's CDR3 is CASSPLPSGIGPDTQYF. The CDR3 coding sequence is TGTGCCAGCTCACCACTACCGAGCGGGATAGGTCCAGATACGCAGTATTTT.

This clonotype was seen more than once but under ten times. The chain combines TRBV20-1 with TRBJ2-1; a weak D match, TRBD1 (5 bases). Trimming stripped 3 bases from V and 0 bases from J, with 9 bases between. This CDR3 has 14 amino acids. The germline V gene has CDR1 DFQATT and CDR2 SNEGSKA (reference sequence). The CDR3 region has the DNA TGCAGTGCTAGGTGGGGCGGCTCCTACAATGAGCAGTTCTTC. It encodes CSARWGGSYNEQFF.

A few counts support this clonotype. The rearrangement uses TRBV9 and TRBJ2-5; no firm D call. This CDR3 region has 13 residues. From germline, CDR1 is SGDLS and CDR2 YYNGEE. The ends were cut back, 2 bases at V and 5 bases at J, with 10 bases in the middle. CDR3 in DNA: TGTGCCAGCAGCGTTGCTGATCTTGAGACCCAGTACTTC. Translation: CASSVADLETQYF.

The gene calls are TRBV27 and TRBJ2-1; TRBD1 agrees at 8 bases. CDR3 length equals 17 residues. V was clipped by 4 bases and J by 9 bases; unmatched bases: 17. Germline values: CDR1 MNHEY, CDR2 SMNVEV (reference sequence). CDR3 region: CASSSRTGTGRNSEQFF. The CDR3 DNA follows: TGTGCCAGCAGTTCCCGGACAGGGACTGGCAGAAACAGTGAGCAGTTCTTC.

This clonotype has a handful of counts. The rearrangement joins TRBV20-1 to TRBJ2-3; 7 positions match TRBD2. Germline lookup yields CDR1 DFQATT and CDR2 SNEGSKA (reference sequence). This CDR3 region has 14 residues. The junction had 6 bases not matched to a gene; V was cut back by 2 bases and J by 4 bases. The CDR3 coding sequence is TGCAGTGCTAGAAGCTACAGCGGGGCAGATACGCAGTATTTT. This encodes CSARSYSGADTQYF.

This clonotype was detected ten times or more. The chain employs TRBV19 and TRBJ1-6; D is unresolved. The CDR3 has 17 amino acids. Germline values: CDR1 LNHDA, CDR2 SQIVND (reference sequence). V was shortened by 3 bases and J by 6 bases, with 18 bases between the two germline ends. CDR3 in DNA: TGTGCCAGTAGTATTTCACCTGACGGACGTCTTAATTCACCCCTCCACTTT. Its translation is CASSISPDGRLNSPLHF.